The sequence of this T cell receptor beta chain was determined in a study of glioma-infiltrating T cells after dendritic cell vaccination. This CDR3 is built from 14 residues. Germline CDR1 is SEHNR and CDR2 is FQNEAQ (reference sequence). The V and J ends lost 3 bases and 7 bases, in that order; junction bases with no gene match: 1. Clones were sequenced by immunoSEQ multiplex PCR, and TCRdb holds only the in-frame ones, with some missing. This table has fewer than 85,000 clones, 87% appearing once. Regarding time point: after dendritic cell vaccination, including at tumor progression/relapse. The chain uses TRBV7-9 and TRBJ1-6, with TRBD1 identical over 9 bases. The sequence was obtained from a human donor with glioblastoma. This sample comprised blood, obtained after dendritic cell vaccination. The CDR3 here is CASSFGTGNSPLHF. The CDR3 nucleotides read TGTGCCAGCAGCTTCGGGACAGGGAATTCACCCCTCCACTTT.